This T cell receptor beta chain was documented in a study of cytomegalovirus exposure and HLA in healthy donors. The PCR employed 60 Vbeta primers together with 13 Jbeta primers. The repertoire was sequenced with immunoSEQ multiplex PCR; TCRdb's copy has only in-frame clones and lacks some. The repertoire holds approximately 120,000 clones, 81% seen once, with around 2% in the top ten. The germline CDR1 and CDR2 sequences are SEHNR and FQNEAQ (reference sequence). V gave up 3 bases and J gave up 1 base; unmatched junction bases: 2. CDR3 length: 14 residues. The chain uses TRBV7-9 and TRBJ2-5; TRBD2 aligns across 7 bases. Sequenced input: PBMCs. The source is a man aged 18-30 years in good health and CMV-seronegative. This CDR3 reads CASSFGGTQETQYF. Written as DNA, the CDR3 is TGTGCCAGCAGCTTCGGGGGGACCCAAGAGACCCAGTACTTC.